The 3 T cell receptor beta chains listed next were all sequenced from one sample in a study of human T cells and chemical hapten exposure. Regarding time point: healthy volunteer bleed at 6 weeks. Blood, whole and unfractionated, served as the source for total RNA extraction. TCRdb redid the calling of the RACE reads with MiXCR, one entry per CDR3 protein. The table has around 65,000 distinct CDR3 sequences, around 6.3% seen once. The sequenced sample was whole blood. The receptors come from a female donor in good health. Some clones in this sample may be carry-over from other donors' samples.

This clonotype was counted only a few times. The chain has TRBV4-1 and TRBJ1-1, with 7 positions matching TRBD1. The CDR3 sequence is 14 residues long. CDR1 is MGHRA, CDR2 YSYEKL, per germline. The V gene end was trimmed by 0 bases and the J gene end by 5 bases; junction bases not matched to a gene: 3. The CDR3 sequence is CASSQDRGFTEAFF. Written as DNA, the CDR3 is TGCGCCAGCAGCCAAGACAGGGGGTTTACTGAAGCTTTCTTT.

V usage is TRBV12-3 or TRBV12-4 and J usage is TRBJ2-7; 7 nucleotides line up with TRBD1. The V and J ends lost 6 bases and 2 bases, in that order; junction bases with no gene match: 7. CDR3 length equals 14 residues. In nucleotides, the CDR3 is TGTGCCAGCAGCACATCGGGACAGCCCTACGAGCAGTACTTC. It encodes CASSTSGQPYEQYF.

The chain couples TRBV28 to TRBJ2-5, with D tentatively TRBD2 (6 bases). Trimming stripped 5 bases from V and 5 bases from J, with 12 bases between. The CDR3 is 13 amino acids. Germline V gene data show CDR1 as MDHEN and CDR2 as SYDVKM. For the CDR3, the DNA is TGTGCCAGCAGTCCGACTAGGGCGGAGACCCAGTACTTC. Amino acids: CASSPTRAETQYF.